This T cell receptor beta chain stems from a study of blood T cell repertoires in COVID-19. Trimming stripped 6 bases from V and 3 bases from J, with 16 bases between. Germline V gene lookup returns CDR1 MDHEN and CDR2 SYDVKM. The CDR3 runs 15 residues. Sequencing was performed with immunoSEQ multiplex PCR; in TCRdb, only in-frame clones are kept and a portion is missing. The sample lists approximately 50,000 clones, over 90% occurring once. The TCR sequence derives from a man aged 50 or older with active COVID-19. The genes are TRBV28 and TRBJ2-3; possible D gene TRBD2, 6 bases. The sample was peripheral blood. CDR3 residues: CASSRTGGGTDTQYF. The CDR3 DNA follows: TGTGCCAGCAGCCGAACCGGGGGAGGAACAGATACGCAGTATTTT.